The next 24 T cell receptor beta chains were all read from a single sample in a study of blood T cell repertoires in COVID-19. Clones were sequenced by immunoSEQ multiplex PCR, and TCRdb holds only the in-frame ones, with some missing. The data contain about 59,000 clones, roughly 80% of them singletons. The sample comprised peripheral blood. These receptors originate from a human donor in a cohort sampled during active COVID-19.

V is TRBV3-1 (or the pseudogene TRBV3-2) and J is TRBJ2-3; 7 nucleotides align to TRBD2. V lost 3 bases and J lost 8; bases outside the gene matches: 5. This CDR3 has 13 amino acids. Germline CDR1 LGHDT, CDR2 YNNKEL (reference sequence). The CDR3 DNA follows: TGTGCCAGCAGCCACCGGGACTATGGTACGCAGTATTTT. Protein: CASSHRDYGTQYF.

With respect to this clone: At the DNA level, this CDR3 is encoded by other sequences in the same sample as well. V gene TRBV4-2 combines with J gene TRBJ1-4; 7 positions match TRBD1. CDR3 size: 14 residues. Per germline, CDR1 LGHNA and CDR2 YNFKEQ. V trimming: 1 base; J trimming: 5 bases; junction bases outside the gene matches: 1. This CDR3 reads CASSQGQGNEKLFF. DNA for the CDR3: TGTGCCAGCAGCCAAGGACAGGGCAATGAAAAACTGTTTTTT.

About this clone: The sample contains more than one DNA sequence encoding this CDR3. This chain uses TRBV5-1 with TRBJ2-7; 8 bases line up with TRBD1. The CDR3 totals 14 residues. V shed 4 bases and J 2 bases; nucleotides not matched to a gene: 5. Germline V lookup: CDR1 SGHRS, CDR2 YFSETQ. CDR3: CASSPGTGAYEQYF. The CDR3 DNA reads as TGCGCCAGCAGCCCCGGGACAGGAGCCTACGAGCAGTACTTC.

The chain employs TRBV3-1 (or the pseudogene TRBV3-2) and TRBJ2-3, with D hard to call. Trimming pared 4 bases from V and 1 base from J, leaving 3 bases between. The CDR3 extends over 12 amino acids. Germline CDR1 and CDR2: LGHDT and YNNKEL (reference sequence). The CDR3 reads CASSRGTDTQYF. CDR3 bases: TGTGCCAGCAGCCGCGGCACAGATACGCAGTATTTT.

In this sample, this clone turned up a few times. The V gene is TRBV10-3, the J gene TRBJ2-7, with D tentatively TRBD1 (6 bases). The CDR3 totals 14 residues. Trimming pared 6 bases from V and 5 bases from J, leaving 17 bases between. Germline lookup yields CDR1 ENHRY and CDR2 SYGVKD. Written as DNA, the CDR3 is TGTGCCATCAGGCATGCAGGGGATGGGGACGAGCAGTACTTC. This encodes CAIRHAGDGDEQYF.

The rearrangement links TRBV7-2 to TRBJ2-7; maybe TRBD1 (6 bases). Germline values: CDR1 SGHTA, CDR2 FQGNSA. The CDR3 length is 16 residues. V was clipped by 3 bases and J by 7 bases, with 22 bases between them. The chain's CDR3 is CASSLGAAEPRREQYF. The CDR3 DNA sequence: TGTGCCAGCAGCTTGGGGGCGGCAGAACCAAGGAGGGAGCAGTACTTC.

As regards this clone: The junction departs from germline at one end; a sequencing error may be responsible. The chain links TRBV7-7 to TRBJ2-3; D unresolved. CDR3 length: 15 residues. The germline CDR1 and CDR2 sequences are SSHAT and FNYEAQ (reference sequence). CDR3: CASSLSVLSTDTQYF. As DNA, the CDR3 is TGTGCTAGCAGCTTGTCCGTTCTTAGCACAGATACGCAGTATTTT.

The chain uses TRBV5-1 and TRBJ2-1; D remains unclear. Looked up from germline, CDR1 is SGHRS and CDR2 is YFSETQ. Trimming left V 7 bases short and J 8 bases short, with 19 bases between. The CDR3 is 14 residues long. The CDR3 region has the DNA TGCGCCAGCTGTCTAGGTAGTGCCTGGGATGAGCAGTTCTTC. This encodes CASCLGSAWDEQFF.

V usage is TRBV6-2 or TRBV6-3 and J usage is TRBJ2-6; D gene unclear. The CDR3 runs 14 residues. CDR1 is MNHEY, CDR2 SVGEGT, per germline. Trimming took off 7 bases at V and 4 bases at J, with 11 bases between the two ends. The CDR3 nucleotides read TGTGCCAGCACCCCCCTCCCGGGGGCCAACGTCCTGACTTTC. Protein sequence: CASTPLPGANVLTF.

The V and J genes are TRBV30 and TRBJ2-1, with TRBD2 as a possible D gene (5 bases). This CDR3 spans 13 amino acids. CDR1 GTSNPN and CDR2 SVGIG come from the germline V gene (reference sequence). V lost 4 bases to trimming and J lost 7 bases, with 14 bases between them. DNA for the CDR3: TGTGCCTGGACTTTGAGGGTTCGGAATGAGCAGTTCTTC. It yields the protein CAWTLRVRNEQFF. Full variable domain (remainder filled in from reference TRBV30 and TRBJ2-1): SQTIHQWPATLVQPVGSPLSLECTVEGTSNPNLYWYRQAAGRGLQLLFYSVGIGQISSEVPQNLSASRPQDRQFILSSKKLLLSDSGFYLCAWTLRVRNEQFFGPGTRLTVL.

A single count supports this clone. The J gene is TRBJ2-7, the V gene TRBV28; D is unclear. Trimming left V 7 bases short and J 0 bases short, with 16 bases between. From germline, CDR1 is MDHEN and CDR2 SYDVKM. The CDR3 has 15 residues. The CDR3 DNA sequence: TGTGCCAGCACCCCCATCCGGCAGGTCTCCTACGAGCAGTACTTC. Its translation is CASTPIRQVSYEQYF.

V and J are TRBV28 and TRBJ2-1, with TRBD1 as a possible D gene (5 bases). The CDR3 runs 11 residues. Trimming took off 6 bases at V and 9 bases at J, with 9 bases between the two ends. Germline V gene lookup returns CDR1 MDHEN and CDR2 SYDVKM. CDR3 residues: CASSPGFEQFF. DNA of the CDR3: TGTGCCAGCAGCCCAGGGTTTGAGCAGTTCTTC.

The rearrangement uses TRBV10-3 and TRBJ2-7; D remains ambiguous. The CDR3 loop spans 12 amino acids. Trimming pared 2 bases from V and 3 bases from J, leaving 5 bases between. From germline, CDR1 is ENHRY and CDR2 SYGVKD. The CDR3 DNA reads as TGTGCCATCAGTGAGGCCAGCTACGAGCAGTACTTC. It translates to CAISEASYEQYF.

Here the CDR3 reads CASRTSSGIINEQFF. CDR3 nucleotides: TGTGCCAGCAGGACTTCCAGCGGTATCATCAATGAGCAGTTCTTC. The genes are TRBV7-2 and TRBJ2-1; D may be TRBD2 (5 bases). CDR3 size: 15 residues. The V end lost 6 bases, the J end lost 6 bases, and 18 bases lay between the germline ends. Per germline, CDR1 SGHTA and CDR2 FQGNSA.

The chain couples TRBV7-2 to TRBJ2-2, with TRBD1 identical over 9 bases. V trimming: 4 bases; J trimming: 3 bases; junction bases outside the gene matches: 3. The CDR3 totals 15 residues. The germline V gene encodes CDR1 SGHTA and CDR2 FQGNSA. CDR3 sequence reads: CASSWGTGYTGELFF. CDR3 DNA sequence: TGTGCCAGCAGCTGGGGGACAGGGTACACCGGGGAGCTGTTTTTT.

This chain uses TRBV19 with TRBJ1-2; the D is unclear. The CDR3 spans 14 residues. V shed 5 bases and J shed 4 bases, with 14 bases lying between them. Germline V gives CDR1 LNHDA, CDR2 SQIVND (reference sequence). The CDR3 DNA is TGTGCCAGTAGTGCAAGCGGTGGCGGCTATGGCTACACCTTC. As protein: CASSASGGGYGYTF.

The chain combines TRBV5-5 with TRBJ2-5, with 7 bases that match TRBD1. CDR3 length: 13 amino acids. V was pared by 3 bases and J by 5 bases, with 4 bases of the junction left unmatched. The germline V gene has CDR1 SGHKS and CDR2 YYEKEE (reference sequence). CDR3 residues: CASSSPDRETQYF. CDR3 in DNA: TGTGCCAGCAGCTCCCCGGACAGGGAGACCCAGTACTTC.

This clone was detected only a few times. The chain combines TRBV6-2 or TRBV6-3 with TRBJ1-1; D is unclear. Deletions cut 5 bases from V and 5 bases from J, with 18 bases between. Germline values: CDR1 MNHEY, CDR2 SVGEGT. The CDR3 is 15 residues long. The CDR3 DNA reads as TGTGCCAGCAGTCCCTTGGACCCTCGCGGGACTGAAGCTTTCTTT. It codes for CASSPLDPRGTEAFF.

A single count supports this clone. The chain combines TRBV29-1 with TRBJ2-3; 8 bases match TRBD1. V gave up 8 bases and J gave up 2 bases; unmatched junction bases: 12. Germline V CDR1 and CDR2: SQVTM, ANQGSEA. This CDR3 comprises 15 residues. In DNA form, the CDR3 reads TGCAGCCAATCAGGGGGCGGGGAGGACACAGATACGCAGTATTTT. Protein product: CSQSGGGEDTDTQYF.

This clone was counted a few times. This rearrangement joins TRBV4-2 to TRBJ1-6; D possibly corresponds to TRBD1 (5 bases). This CDR3 is built from 16 residues. Trimming left V 0 bases short and J 8 bases short, with 14 bases between. CDR1 is LGHNA and CDR2 is YNFKEQ in the germline V gene. CDR3 bases: TGTGCCAGCAGCCAAGATCCCGGGACGGGAGATTCACCCCTCCACTTT. Translated: CASSQDPGTGDSPLHF.

In regard to this clone: Compared with germline, one end of the junction differs, possibly owing to a read error. In the same sample, other DNA sequences code for this CDR3. The chain combines TRBV28 with TRBJ1-5; no definite D call. This CDR3 region has 13 residues. Germline CDR1 MDHEN, CDR2 SYDVKM. CDR3 DNA sequence: TGTGCTAGCAGTTTCTTTTTGTATCAGCCCCAGCATTTT. Protein: CASSFFLYQPQHF. The full variable domain, its missing parts supplied by reference TRBV28 and TRBJ1-5, is DVKVTQSSRYLVKRTGEKVFLECVQDMDHENMFWYRQDPGLGLRLIYFSYDVKMKEKGDIPEGYSVSREKKERFSLILESASTNQTSMYLCASSFFLYQPQHFGDGTRLSIL.

The chain couples TRBV28 to TRBJ1-2, with TRBD1 matching over 8 bases. The V gene's germline CDR1 is MDHEN and CDR2 SYDVKM. After removal of 7 bases from V and 2 bases from J, the junction contained 21 bases not matched to a gene. The CDR3 sequence is 19 residues long. The CDR3, as DNA: TGTGCCAGCACCGACAAGATTTCCGGTCGGCAGGGGGCGAACTATGGCTACACCTTC. It codes for CASTDKISGRQGANYGYTF.

This clone was observed a single time. V gene TRBV6-5 combines with J gene TRBJ2-5; TRBD1 matches 8 bases. The V and J ends lost 4 bases and 2 bases, in that order; junction bases with no gene match: 6. The CDR3 is 15 residues long. The germline CDR1 and CDR2 sequences are MNHEY and SVGAGI. Here the CDR3 DNA reads TGTGCCAGCAGTTCGTCAGGGGGCGATCAAGAGACCCAGTACTTC. This encodes CASSSSGGDQETQYF.

This chain connects TRBV29-1 to TRBJ2-1; 14 nucleotides match TRBD2. The CDR3 runs 18 residues. V was clipped by 7 bases and J by 1 base; unmatched bases: 12. Germline assignment: CDR1 SQVTM and CDR2 ANQGSEA. The CDR3 protein is CSATGLAGGRRSYNEQFF. DNA for the CDR3: TGCAGCGCCACCGGACTAGCGGGAGGCCGTCGGTCCTACAATGAGCAGTTCTTC.